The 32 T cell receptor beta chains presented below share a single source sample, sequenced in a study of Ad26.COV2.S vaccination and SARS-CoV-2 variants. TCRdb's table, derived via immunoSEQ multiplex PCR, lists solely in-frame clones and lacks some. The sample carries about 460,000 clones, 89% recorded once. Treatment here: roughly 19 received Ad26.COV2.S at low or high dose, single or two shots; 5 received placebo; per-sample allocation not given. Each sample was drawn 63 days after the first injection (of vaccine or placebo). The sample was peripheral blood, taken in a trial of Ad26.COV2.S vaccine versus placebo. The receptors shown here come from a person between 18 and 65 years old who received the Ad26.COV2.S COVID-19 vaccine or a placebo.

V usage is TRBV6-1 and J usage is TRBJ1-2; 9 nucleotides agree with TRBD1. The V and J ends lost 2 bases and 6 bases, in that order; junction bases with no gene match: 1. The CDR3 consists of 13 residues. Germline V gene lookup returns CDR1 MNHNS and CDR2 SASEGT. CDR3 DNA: TGTGCCAGCAGTGAATGGACAGGGGATGGCTACACCTTC. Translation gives CASSEWTGDGYTF.

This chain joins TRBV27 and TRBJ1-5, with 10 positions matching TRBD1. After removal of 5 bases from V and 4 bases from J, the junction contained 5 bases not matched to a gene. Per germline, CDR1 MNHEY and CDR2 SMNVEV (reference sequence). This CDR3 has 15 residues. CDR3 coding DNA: TGTGCCAGCAGTGCTTCGGACAGGGGGAATCAGCCCCAGCATTTT. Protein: CASSASDRGNQPQHF.

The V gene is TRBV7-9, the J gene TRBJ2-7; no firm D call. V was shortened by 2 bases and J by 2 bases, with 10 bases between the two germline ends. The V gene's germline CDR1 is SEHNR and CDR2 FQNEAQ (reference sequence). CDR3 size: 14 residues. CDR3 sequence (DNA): TGTGCCAGCAGCTTAATCATCAAACCCTACGAGCAGTACTTC. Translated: CASSLIIKPYEQYF.

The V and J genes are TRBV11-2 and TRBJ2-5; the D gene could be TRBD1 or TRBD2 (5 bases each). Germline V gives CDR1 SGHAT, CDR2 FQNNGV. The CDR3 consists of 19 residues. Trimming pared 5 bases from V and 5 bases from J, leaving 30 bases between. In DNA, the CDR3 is TGTGCCAGCAGCGGCCAGGGACCCAGAATTGAAATTGGAGCGGAGACCCAGTACTTC. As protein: CASSGQGPRIEIGAETQYF.

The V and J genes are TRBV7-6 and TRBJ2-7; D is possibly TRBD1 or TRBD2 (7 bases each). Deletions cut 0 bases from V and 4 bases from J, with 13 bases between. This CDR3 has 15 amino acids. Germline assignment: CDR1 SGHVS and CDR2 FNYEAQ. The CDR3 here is CASSLAPGGVYEQYF. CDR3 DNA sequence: TGTGCCAGCAGCTTAGCGCCAGGGGGGGTGTACGAGCAGTACTTC.

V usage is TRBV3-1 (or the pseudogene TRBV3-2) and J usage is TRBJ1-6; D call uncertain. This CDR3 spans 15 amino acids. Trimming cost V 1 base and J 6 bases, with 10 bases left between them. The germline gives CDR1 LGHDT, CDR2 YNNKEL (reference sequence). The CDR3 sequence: CASSQVMRTNSPLHF. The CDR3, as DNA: TGTGCCAGCAGCCAAGTGATGCGGACTAATTCACCCCTCCACTTT.

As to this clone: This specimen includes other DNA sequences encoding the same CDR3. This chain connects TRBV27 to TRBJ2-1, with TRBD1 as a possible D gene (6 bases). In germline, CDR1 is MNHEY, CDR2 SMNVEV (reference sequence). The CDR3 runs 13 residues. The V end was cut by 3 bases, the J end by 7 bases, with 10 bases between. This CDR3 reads CASSLGRGNEQFF. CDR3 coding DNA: TGTGCCAGCAGTTTGGGCAGGGGTAATGAGCAGTTCTTC.

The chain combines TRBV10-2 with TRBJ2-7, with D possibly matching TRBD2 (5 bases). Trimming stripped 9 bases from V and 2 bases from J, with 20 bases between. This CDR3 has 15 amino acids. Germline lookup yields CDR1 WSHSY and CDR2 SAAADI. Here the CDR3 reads CARPLVGAKPYEQYF. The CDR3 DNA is TGCGCCAGACCCCTCGTGGGAGCAAAACCCTACGAGCAGTACTTC.

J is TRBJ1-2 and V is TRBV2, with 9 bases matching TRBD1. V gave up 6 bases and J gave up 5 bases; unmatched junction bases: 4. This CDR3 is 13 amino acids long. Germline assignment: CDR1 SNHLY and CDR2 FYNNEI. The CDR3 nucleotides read TGTGCCAGCAGAGCGACAGGGGGGTATGGCTACACCTTC. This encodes CASRATGGYGYTF.

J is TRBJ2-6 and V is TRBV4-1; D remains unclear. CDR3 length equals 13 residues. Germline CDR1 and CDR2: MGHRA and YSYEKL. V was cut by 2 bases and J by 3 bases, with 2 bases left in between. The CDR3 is CASSQSGANVLTF. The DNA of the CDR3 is TGCGCCAGCAGCCAAAGTGGGGCCAACGTCCTGACTTTC.

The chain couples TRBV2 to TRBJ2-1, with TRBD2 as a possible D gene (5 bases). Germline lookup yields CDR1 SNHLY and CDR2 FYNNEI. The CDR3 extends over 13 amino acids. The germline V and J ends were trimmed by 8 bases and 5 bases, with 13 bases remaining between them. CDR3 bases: TGTGCCAGCGAGGGATCTGGAGACAATGAGCAGTTCTTC. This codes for CASEGSGDNEQFF.

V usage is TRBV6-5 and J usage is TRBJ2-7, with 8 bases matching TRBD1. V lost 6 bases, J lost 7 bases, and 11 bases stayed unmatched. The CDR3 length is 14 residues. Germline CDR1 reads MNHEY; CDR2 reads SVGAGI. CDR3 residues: CASSRQGFLGEQYF. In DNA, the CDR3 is TGTGCCAGCAGCCGACAGGGGTTCTTGGGGGAGCAGTACTTC.

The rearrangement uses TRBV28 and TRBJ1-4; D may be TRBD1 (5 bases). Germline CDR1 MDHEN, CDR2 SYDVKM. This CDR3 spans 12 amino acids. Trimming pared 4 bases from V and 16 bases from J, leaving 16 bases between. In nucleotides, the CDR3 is TGTGCCAGCAGTTCGAAACCGGGACTACGGTTTTTT. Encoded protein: CASSSKPGLRFF. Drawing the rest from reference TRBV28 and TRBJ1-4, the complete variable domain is DVKVTQSSRYLVKRTGEKVFLECVQDMDHENMFWYRQDPGLGLRLIYFSYDVKMKEKGDIPEGYSVSREKKERFSLILESASTNQTSMYLCASSSKPGLRFFGSGTQLSVL.

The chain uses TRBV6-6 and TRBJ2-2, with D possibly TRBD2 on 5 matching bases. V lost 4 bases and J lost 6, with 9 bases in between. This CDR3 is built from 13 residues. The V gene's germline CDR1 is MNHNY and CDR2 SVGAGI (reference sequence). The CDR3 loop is CASSFGLAGELFF. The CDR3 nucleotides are TGTGCCAGCAGTTTCGGACTGGCCGGGGAGCTGTTTTTT.

In DNA, the CDR3 is TGTGCCAGCTCACCACGGAACAGGAGGGGAACTGAAGCTTTCTTT. Amino acid sequence: CASSPRNRRGTEAFF. The chain joins TRBV18 to TRBJ1-1, with a tentative D call TRBD1 (5 bases). The V gene's germline CDR1 is KGHSH and CDR2 LQKENI. The ends were cut back, 1 base at V and 5 bases at J, with 14 bases in the middle. This CDR3 has 15 residues.

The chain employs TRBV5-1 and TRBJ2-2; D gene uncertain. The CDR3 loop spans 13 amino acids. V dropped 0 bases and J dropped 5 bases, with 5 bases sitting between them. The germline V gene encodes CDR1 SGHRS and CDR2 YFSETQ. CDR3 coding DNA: TGCGCCAGCAGCTTGGTACAAACCGGGGAGCTGTTTTTT. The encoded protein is CASSLVQTGELFF.

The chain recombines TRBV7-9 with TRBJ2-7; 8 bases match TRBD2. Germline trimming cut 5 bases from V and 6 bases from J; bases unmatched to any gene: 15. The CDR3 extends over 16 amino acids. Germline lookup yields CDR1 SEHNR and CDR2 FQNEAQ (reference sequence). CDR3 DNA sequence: TGTGCCAGCAGCCGCAGCGGGACTAGTAACAAGTCCGAGCAGTACTTC. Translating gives CASSRSGTSNKSEQYF.

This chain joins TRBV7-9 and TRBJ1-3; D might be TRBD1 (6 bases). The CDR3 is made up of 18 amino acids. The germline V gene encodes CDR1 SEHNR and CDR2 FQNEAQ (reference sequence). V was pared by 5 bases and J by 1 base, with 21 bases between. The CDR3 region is CASSRSTGITISGNTIYF. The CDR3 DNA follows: TGTGCCAGCAGCCGATCCACAGGGATAACGATATCTGGAAACACCATATATTTT.

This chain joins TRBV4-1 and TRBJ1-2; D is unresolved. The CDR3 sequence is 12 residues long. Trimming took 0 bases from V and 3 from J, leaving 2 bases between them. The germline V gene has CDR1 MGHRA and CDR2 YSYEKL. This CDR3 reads CASSQDYYGYTF. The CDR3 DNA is TGCGCCAGCAGCCAAGACTACTATGGCTACACCTTC.

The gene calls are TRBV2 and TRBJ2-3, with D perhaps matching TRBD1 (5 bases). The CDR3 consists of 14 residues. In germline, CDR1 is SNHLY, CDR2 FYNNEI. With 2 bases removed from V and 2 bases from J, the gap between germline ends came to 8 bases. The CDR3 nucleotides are TGTGCCAGCAGTGAACAGGGTCCCACAGATACGCAGTATTTT. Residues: CASSEQGPTDTQYF.

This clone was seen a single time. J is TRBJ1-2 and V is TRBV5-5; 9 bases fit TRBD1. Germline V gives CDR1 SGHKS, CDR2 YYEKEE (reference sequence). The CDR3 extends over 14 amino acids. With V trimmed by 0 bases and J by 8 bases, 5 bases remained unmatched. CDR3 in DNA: TGTGCCAGCAGCTTGGAGGGACAGGGAGGAGGCTACACCTTC. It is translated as CASSLEGQGGGYTF.

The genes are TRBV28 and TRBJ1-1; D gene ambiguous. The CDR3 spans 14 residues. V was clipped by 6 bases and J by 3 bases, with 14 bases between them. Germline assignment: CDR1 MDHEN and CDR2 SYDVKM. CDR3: CASSPPGRYTEAFF. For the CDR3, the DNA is TGTGCCAGCAGCCCACCAGGACGGTACACTGAAGCTTTCTTT.

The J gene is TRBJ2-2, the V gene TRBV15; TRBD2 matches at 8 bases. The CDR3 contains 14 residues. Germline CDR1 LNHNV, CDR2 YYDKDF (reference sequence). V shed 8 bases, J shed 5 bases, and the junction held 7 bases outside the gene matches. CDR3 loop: CATGAGGWTGELFF. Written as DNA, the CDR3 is TGTGCCACCGGTGCGGGGGGCTGGACCGGGGAGCTGTTTTTT.

CDR3 coding DNA: TGTGCCTGGAGCCGGGGGTCCCCTGGCTACACCTTC. Amino acid sequence: CAWSRGSPGYTF. V is TRBV30 and J is TRBJ1-2; TRBD1 is a possible D gene (5 bases). Germline CDR1 reads GTSNPN; CDR2 reads SVGIG (reference sequence). The CDR3 spans 12 residues. V was shortened by 3 bases and J by 7 bases, with 12 bases between the two germline ends. The whole variable domain, filled in from reference TRBV30 and TRBJ1-2, reads SQTIHQWPATLVQPVGSPLSLECTVEGTSNPNLYWYRQAAGRGLQLLFYSVGIGQISSEVPQNLSASRPQDRQFILSSKKLLLSDSGFYLCAWSRGSPGYTFGSGTRLTVV.

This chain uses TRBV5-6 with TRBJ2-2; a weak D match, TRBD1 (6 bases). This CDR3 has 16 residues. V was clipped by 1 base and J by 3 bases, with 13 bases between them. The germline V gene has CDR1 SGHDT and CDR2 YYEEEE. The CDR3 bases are TGTGCCAGCAGCTTGTTGGGGACAACGGACACCGGGGAGCTGTTTTTT. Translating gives CASSLLGTTDTGELFF.

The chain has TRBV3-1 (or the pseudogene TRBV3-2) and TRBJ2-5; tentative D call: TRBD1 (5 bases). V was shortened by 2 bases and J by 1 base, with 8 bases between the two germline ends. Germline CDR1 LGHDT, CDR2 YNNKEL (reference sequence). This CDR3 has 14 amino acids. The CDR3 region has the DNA TGTGCCAGCAGCCAACAGGGTAGCCAAGAGACCCAGTACTTC. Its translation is CASSQQGSQETQYF.

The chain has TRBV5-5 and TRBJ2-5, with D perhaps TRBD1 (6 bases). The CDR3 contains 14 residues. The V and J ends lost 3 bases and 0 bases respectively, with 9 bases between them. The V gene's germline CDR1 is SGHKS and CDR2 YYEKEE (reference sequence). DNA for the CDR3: TGTGCCAGCAGCTCCACAGGGTACCAAGAGACCCAGTACTTC. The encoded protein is CASSSTGYQETQYF.

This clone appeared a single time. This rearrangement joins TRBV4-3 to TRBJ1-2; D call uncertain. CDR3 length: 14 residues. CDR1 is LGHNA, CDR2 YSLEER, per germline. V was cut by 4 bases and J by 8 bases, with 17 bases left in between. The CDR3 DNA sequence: TGCGCCAGCAGCCTTATACCGGGAGTTCTGGGCTACACCTTC. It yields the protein CASSLIPGVLGYTF.

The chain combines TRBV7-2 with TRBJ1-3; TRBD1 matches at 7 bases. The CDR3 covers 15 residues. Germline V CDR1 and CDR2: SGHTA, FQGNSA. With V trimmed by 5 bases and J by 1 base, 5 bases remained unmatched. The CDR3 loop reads CASSPTGASGNTIYF. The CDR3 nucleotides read TGTGCCAGCAGCCCTACAGGGGCGTCTGGAAACACCATATATTTT.

DNA for the CDR3: TGTGCCAGCCGGGCAGGGCAAACTAATTCACCCCTCCACTTT. As protein: CASRAGQTNSPLHF. The chain carries TRBV7-2 and TRBJ1-6; TRBD1 is a possible D gene (5 bases). Trimming removed 8 bases at V and 6 bases at J, with 14 bases between. CDR1 SGHTA and CDR2 FQGNSA come from the germline V gene. This CDR3 comprises 14 residues. The variable domain in full, with the rest retrieved from reference TRBV7-2 and TRBJ1-6, is GAGVSQSPSNKVTEKGKDVELRCDPISGHTALYWYRQSLGQGLEFLIYFQGNSAPDKSGLPSDRFSAERTGGSVSTLTIQRTQQEDSAVYLCASRAGQTNSPLHFGNGTRLTVT.

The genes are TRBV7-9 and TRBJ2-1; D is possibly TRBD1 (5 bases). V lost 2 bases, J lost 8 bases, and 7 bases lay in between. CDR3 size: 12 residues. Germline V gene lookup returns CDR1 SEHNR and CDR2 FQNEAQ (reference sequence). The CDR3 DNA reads TGTGCCAGCAGCTTATCAGGGTATGAGCAGTTCTTC. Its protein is CASSLSGYEQFF.

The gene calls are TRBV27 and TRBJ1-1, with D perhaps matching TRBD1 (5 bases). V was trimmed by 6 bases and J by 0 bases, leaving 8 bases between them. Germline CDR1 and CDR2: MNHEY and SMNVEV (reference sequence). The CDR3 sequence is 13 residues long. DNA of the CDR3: TGTGCCAGCAGCCAGACAGTGAACACTGAAGCTTTCTTT. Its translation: CASSQTVNTEAFF.